The clone carrying this TCR beta chain was counted only a few times. Its specificity is not known. These data come from a study of blood T cells in healthy people across ages. Points from the study as a whole: CMV status of donors was not determined, possibly confounding expanded clonotype changes. Because sorting was not performed, PBMCs prevented conclusive naive versus antigen-experienced comparison.

The donors, all healthy, were Caucasians living in Russia, aged roughly 6 to 95. Primers used in a second PCR of about 7 to 12 cycles were a sample-barcoded 5' primer and a J-beta primer mix. TCRdb reprocessed the 5' RACE reads via MiXCR and lists one record per CDR3 protein. The sample includes roughly 1 million distinct CDR3 sequences, under 30% of them seen just once. The sample was also linked to a second study, of T cells of mothers and their children.

Specimen: blood. The TCR comes from a girl aged 2 to 10 in good health.

CDR3 DNA: TGTGCCAGCAGTGGACTAGCGGGAGGGCAGTTCTTC. This translates into CASSGLAGGQFF. This sequence joins TRBV12-3 or TRBV12-4 and TRBJ2-1, with 14 bases fitting TRBD2. The CDR3 runs to 12 residues. V dropped 5 bases and J dropped 12; count of bases not matched to a gene: 0.